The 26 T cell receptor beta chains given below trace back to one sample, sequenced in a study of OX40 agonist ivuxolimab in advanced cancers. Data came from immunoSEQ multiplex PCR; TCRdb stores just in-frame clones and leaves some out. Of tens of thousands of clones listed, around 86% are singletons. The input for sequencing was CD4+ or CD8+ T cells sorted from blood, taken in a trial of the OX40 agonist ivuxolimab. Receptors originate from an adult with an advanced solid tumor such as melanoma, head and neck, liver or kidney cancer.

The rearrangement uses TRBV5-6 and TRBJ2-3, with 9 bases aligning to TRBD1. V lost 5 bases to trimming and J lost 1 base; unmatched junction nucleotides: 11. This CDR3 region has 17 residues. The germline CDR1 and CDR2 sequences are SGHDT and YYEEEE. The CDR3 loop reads CASSTETGGLGTDTQYF. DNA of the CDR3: TGTGCCAGCAGTACCGAAACAGGGGGCCTGGGCACAGATACGCAGTATTTT.

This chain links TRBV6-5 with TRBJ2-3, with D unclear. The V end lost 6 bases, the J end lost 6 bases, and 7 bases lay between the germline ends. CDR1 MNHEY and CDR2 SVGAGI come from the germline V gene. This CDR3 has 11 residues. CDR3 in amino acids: CASRGWDTQYF. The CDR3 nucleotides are TGTGCCAGCAGGGGGTGGGATACGCAGTATTTT.

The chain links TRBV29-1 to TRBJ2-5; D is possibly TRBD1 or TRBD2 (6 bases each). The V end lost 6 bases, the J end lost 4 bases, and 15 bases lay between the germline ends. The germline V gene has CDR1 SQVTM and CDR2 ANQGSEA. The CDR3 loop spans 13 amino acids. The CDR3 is CSVGGGGGETQYF. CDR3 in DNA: TGCAGCGTCGGAGGGGGTGGGGGAGAGACCCAGTACTTC. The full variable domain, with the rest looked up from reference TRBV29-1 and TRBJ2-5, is SAVISQKPSRDICQRGTSLTIQCQVDSQVTMMFWYRQQPGQSLTLIATANQGSEATYESGFVIDKFPISRPNLTFSTLTVSNMSPEDSSIYLCSVGGGGGETQYFGPGTRLLVL.

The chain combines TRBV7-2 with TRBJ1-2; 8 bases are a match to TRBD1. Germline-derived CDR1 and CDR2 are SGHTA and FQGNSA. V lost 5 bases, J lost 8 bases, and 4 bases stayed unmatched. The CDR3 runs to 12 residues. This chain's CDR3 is CASSPGQGGYTF. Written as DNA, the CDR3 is TGTGCCAGCAGCCCCGGACAGGGAGGCTACACCTTC.

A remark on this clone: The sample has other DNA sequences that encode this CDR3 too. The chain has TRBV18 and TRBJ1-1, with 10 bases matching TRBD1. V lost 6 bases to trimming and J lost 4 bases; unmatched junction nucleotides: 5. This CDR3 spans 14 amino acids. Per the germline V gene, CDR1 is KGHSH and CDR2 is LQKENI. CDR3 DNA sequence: TGTGCCAGCTCTCCCGGACAGGGGGGCACTGAAGCTTTCTTT. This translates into CASSPGQGGTEAFF. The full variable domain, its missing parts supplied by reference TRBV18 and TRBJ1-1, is NAGVMQNPRHLVRRRGQEARLRCSPMKGHSHVYWYRQLPEEGLKFMVYLQKENIIDESGMPKERFSAEFPKEGPSILRIQQVVRGDSAAYFCASSPGQGGTEAFFGQGTRLTVV.

DNA for the CDR3: TGCGCCAGCAGTCGGGACCGCAATCAGCCCCAGCATTTT. This encodes CASSRDRNQPQHF. The chain carries TRBV10-2 and TRBJ1-5; D is perhaps TRBD1 (5 bases). Germline CDR1 and CDR2: WSHSY and SAAADI. V was cut by 5 bases and J by 2 bases, with 7 bases left in between. The CDR3 totals 13 residues.

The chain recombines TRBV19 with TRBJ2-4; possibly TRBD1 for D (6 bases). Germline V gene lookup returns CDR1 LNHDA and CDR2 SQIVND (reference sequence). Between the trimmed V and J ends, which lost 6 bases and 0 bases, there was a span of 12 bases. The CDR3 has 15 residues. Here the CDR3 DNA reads TGTGCCAGTAGATCAGGGGATCTAGCCAAAAACATTCAGTACTTC. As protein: CASRSGDLAKNIQYF.

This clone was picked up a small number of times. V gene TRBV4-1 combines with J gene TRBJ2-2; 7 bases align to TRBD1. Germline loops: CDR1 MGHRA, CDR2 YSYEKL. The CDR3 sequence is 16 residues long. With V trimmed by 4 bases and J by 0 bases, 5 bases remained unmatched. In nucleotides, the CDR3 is TGCGCCAGCAGCCGCCGGGACAGAGCGAACACCGGGGAGCTGTTTTTT. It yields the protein CASSRRDRANTGELFF.

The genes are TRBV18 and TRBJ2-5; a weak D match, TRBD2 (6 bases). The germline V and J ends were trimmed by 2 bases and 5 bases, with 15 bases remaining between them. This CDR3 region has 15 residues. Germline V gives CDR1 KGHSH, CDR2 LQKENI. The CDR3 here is CASSPGASEVETQYF. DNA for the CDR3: TGTGCCAGCTCACCAGGCGCTAGCGAGGTGGAGACCCAGTACTTC.

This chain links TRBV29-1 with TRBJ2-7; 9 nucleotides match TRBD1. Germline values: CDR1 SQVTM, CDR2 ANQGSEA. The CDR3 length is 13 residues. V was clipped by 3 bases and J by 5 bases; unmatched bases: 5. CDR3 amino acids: CSVEGQGGNEQYF. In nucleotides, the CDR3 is TGCAGCGTTGAGGGACAGGGTGGGAACGAGCAGTACTTC.

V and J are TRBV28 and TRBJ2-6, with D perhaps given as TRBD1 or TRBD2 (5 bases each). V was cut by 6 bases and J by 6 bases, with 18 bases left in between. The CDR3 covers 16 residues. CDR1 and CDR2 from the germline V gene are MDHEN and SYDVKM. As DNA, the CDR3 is TGTGCCAGCAGCCGACCCGGGACGAAGGAGGCCAACGTCCTGACTTTC. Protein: CASSRPGTKEANVLTF.

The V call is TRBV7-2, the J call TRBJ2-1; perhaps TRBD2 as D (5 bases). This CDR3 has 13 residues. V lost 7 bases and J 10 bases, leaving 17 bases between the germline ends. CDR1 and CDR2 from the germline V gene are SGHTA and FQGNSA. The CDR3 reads CASTTGPREEQFF. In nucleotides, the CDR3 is TGTGCCAGCACCACCGGACCGAGGGAAGAGCAGTTCTTC.

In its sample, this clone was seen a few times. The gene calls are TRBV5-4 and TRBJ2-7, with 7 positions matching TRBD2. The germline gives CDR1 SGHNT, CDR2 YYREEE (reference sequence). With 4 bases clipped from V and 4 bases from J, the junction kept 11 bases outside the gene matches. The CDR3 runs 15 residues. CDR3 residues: CASSPDTGTIYEQYF. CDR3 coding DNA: TGTGCCAGCAGCCCTGATACCGGGACTATTTACGAGCAGTACTTC.

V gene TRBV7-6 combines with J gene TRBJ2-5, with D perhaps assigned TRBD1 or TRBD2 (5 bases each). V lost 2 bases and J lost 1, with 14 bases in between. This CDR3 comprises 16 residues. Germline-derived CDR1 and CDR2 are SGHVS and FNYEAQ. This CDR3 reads CASSLSPPGRQETQYF. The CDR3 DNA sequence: TGTGCCAGCAGCTTATCGCCCCCGGGACGCCAAGAGACCCAGTACTTC.

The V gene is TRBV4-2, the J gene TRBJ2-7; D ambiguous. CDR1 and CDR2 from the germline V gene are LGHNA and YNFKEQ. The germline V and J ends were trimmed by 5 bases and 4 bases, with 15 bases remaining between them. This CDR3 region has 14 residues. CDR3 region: CASSSVVKGYEQYF. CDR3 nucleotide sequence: TGTGCCAGCAGCTCTGTGGTGAAGGGATACGAGCAGTACTTC.

CDR3 nucleotides: TGCGCCAGCAGCTTGGCCGAGGGGGCGAATTCACCCCTCCACTTT. Translation: CASSLAEGANSPLHF. The chain carries TRBV5-1 and TRBJ1-6; the match to TRBD1 covers 7 bases. Germline V CDR1 and CDR2: SGHRS, YFSETQ. Trimming removed 0 bases from V and 7 bases from J; junction bases left unmatched: 4. The CDR3 has 15 residues. Supplemented by reference TRBV5-1 and TRBJ1-6, the full variable domain reads KAGVTQTPRYLIKTRGQQVTLSCSPISGHRSVSWYQQTPGQGLQFLFEYFSETQRNKGNFPGRFSGRQFSNSRSEMNVSTLELGDSALYLCASSLAEGANSPLHFGNGTRLTVT.

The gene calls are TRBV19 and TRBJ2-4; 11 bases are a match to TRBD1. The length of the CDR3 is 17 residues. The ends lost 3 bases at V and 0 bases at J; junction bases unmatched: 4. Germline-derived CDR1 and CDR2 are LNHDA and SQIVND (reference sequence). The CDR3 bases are TGTGCCAGTAGTATTGGACAGGGGGCGACAGCCAAAAACATTCAGTACTTC. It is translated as CASSIGQGATAKNIQYF.

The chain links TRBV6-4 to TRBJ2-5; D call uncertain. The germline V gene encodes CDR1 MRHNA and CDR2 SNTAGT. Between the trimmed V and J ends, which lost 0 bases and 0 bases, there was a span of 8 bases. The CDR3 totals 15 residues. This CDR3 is CASSDSTAYQETQYF. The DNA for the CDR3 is TGTGCCAGCAGTGACTCTACTGCGTACCAAGAGACCCAGTACTTC.

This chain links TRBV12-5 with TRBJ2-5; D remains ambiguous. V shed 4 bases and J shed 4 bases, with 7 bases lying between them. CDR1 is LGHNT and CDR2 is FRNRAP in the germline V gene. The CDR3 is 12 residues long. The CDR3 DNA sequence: TGTGCTAGTGGTTCGCCGGCAGAGACCCAGTACTTC. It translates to CASGSPAETQYF.

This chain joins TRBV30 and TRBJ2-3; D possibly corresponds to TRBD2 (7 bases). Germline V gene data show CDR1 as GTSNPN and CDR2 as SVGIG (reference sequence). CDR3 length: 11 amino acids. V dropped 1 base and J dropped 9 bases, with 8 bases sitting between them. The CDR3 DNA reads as TGTGCCTGGAGTGGGGGGGGCACGCAGTATTTT. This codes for CAWSGGGTQYF. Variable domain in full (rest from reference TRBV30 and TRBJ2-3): SQTIHQWPATLVQPVGSPLSLECTVEGTSNPNLYWYRQAAGRGLQLLFYSVGIGQISSEVPQNLSASRPQDRQFILSSKKLLLSDSGFYLCAWSGGGTQYFGPGTRLTVL.

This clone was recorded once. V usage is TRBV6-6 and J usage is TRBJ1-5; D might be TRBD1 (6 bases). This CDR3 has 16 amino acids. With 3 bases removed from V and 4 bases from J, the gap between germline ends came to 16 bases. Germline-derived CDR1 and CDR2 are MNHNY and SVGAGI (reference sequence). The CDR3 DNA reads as TGTGCCAGCAGTTATCCGGGGGGGGGCGAGAATCAGCCCCAGCATTTT. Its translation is CASSYPGGGENQPQHF.

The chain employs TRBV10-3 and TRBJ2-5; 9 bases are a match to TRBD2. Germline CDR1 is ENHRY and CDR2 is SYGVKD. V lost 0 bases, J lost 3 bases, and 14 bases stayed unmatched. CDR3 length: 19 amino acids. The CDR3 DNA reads TGTGCCATCAGTGAGTCGCTCGGGGGGGCTAGCGGGGCCGAAGAGACCCAGTACTTC. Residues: CAISESLGGASGAEETQYF.

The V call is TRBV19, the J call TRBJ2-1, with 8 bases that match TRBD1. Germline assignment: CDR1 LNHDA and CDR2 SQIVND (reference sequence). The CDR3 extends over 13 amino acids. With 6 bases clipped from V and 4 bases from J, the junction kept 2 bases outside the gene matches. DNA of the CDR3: TGTGCCAGTAGGACAGGGGCTTACAATGAGCAGTTCTTC. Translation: CASRTGAYNEQFF.

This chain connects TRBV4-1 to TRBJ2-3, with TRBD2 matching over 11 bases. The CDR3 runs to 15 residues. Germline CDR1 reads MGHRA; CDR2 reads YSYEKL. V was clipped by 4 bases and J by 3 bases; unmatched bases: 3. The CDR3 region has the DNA TGCGCCAGCAGCCCTAGCGGGAGGCAGACAGATACGCAGTATTTT. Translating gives CASSPSGRQTDTQYF.

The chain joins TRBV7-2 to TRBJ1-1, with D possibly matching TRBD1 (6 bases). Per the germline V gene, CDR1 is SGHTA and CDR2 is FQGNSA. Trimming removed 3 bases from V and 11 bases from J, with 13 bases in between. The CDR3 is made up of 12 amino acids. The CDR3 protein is CASSFLGTRAFF. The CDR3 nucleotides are TGTGCCAGCAGCTTCCTAGGGACACGGGCTTTCTTT.

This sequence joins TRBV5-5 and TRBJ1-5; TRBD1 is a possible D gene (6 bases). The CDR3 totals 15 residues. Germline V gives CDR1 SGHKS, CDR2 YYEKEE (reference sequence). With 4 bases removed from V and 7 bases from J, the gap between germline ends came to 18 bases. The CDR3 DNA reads TGTGCCAGCAGCCCACAGTCAGGGGTGATGCAGCCCCAGCATTTT. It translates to CASSPQSGVMQPQHF.